A single sample is the source of the 11 T cell receptor beta chains below, sequenced in a study of naive and memory T cell subsets. The beta constant-region primer was an equimolar mix of two oligonucleotides covering TRBC1 and TRBC2. MiXCR, run by TCRdb on the UMI-ligation and nested PCR reads, gives a single entry per CDR3 protein. Among over 75,000 distinct CDR3 sequences, about an eighth were seen once, and the ten largest hold roughly 0.84%. Sequencing was carried out using central memory CD4+ T cells from blood. These receptors were collected from a human donor in good health.

A few counts support this clonotype. The V and J genes are TRBV5-1 and TRBJ2-3, with D unclear. Germline assignment: CDR1 SGHRS and CDR2 YFSETQ. V dropped 1 base and J dropped 2 bases, with 8 bases sitting between them. CDR3 length equals 14 residues. The CDR3 protein is CASSLRTITDTQYF. CDR3 DNA: TGCGCCAGCAGCTTGAGAACTATCACAGATACGCAGTATTTT.

V is TRBV5-1 and J is TRBJ2-1; possibly TRBD1 or TRBD2 for D (5 bases each). The CDR3 has 14 residues. Germline lookup yields CDR1 SGHRS and CDR2 YFSETQ. Trimming shortened V by 4 bases and J by 9 bases, and 17 bases separated the two germline ends. Here the CDR3 DNA reads TGCGCCAGCAGCCCCGCCGGGACCCCAGTTGAGCAGTTCTTC. Amino acid sequence: CASSPAGTPVEQFF.

The CDR3 loop reads CAWSVWTGVNEKLFF. The CDR3 region has the DNA TGTGCCTGGAGTGTATGGACAGGAGTTAATGAAAAACTGTTTTTT. The V and J genes are TRBV30 and TRBJ1-4, with 7 positions matching TRBD1. Trimming at V came to 0 bases and at J to 4 bases, leaving 5 bases not matched to a gene. Looked up from germline, CDR1 is GTSNPN and CDR2 is SVGIG (reference sequence). The CDR3 is 15 amino acids. The variable domain in full, completed from reference TRBV30 and TRBJ1-4, reads SQTIHQWPATLVQPVGSPLSLECTVEGTSNPNLYWYRQAAGRGLQLLFYSVGIGQISSEVPQNLSASRPQDRQFILSSKKLLLSDSGFYLCAWSVWTGVNEKLFFGSGTQLSVL.

The CDR3 region has the DNA TGTGCCAGCAGTCCACGGACAGGTGATCCCCTCCACTTT. Translating gives CASSPRTGDPLHF. J is TRBJ1-6 and V is TRBV6-6, with 7 bases identical to TRBD1. Germline values: CDR1 MNHNY, CDR2 SVGAGI (reference sequence). V gave up 5 bases and J gave up 13 bases; unmatched junction bases: 8. The CDR3 length is 13 residues.

This clonotype was counted between two and nine times. The CDR3 does not close with the conserved phenylalanine or tryptophan, likely indicating a read error. V and J are TRBV30 and TRBJ1-2; TRBD1 matches at 10 bases. Germline lookup yields CDR1 GTSNPN and CDR2 SVGIG (reference sequence). The ends lost 8 bases at V and 2 bases at J; junction bases unmatched: 5. The length of the CDR3 is 13 residues. The CDR3 protein is CARGQGGNYGYTI. The CDR3 bases are TGTGCCCGCGGACAGGGGGGGAACTATGGCTACACCATC.

This clonotype was seen ten or more times. This chain connects TRBV5-4 to TRBJ1-5; TRBD1 is a possible D gene (5 bases). V was clipped by 0 bases and J by 4 bases, with 5 bases between them. The length of the CDR3 is 13 residues. Per the germline V gene, CDR1 is SGHNT and CDR2 is YYREEE (reference sequence). CDR3 DNA sequence: TGTGCCAGCAGCTTGGACAGGAATCAGCCCCAGCATTTT. Residues: CASSLDRNQPQHF.

This clonotype was detected a few times. Being one base from a much bigger clone, this may be a read error. The chain is built from TRBV9 and TRBJ2-5; perhaps D is TRBD1 or TRBD2 (5 bases each). Germline lookup yields CDR1 SGDLS and CDR2 YYNGEE. With 0 bases removed from V and 5 bases from J, the gap between germline ends came to 26 bases. The CDR3 loop spans 19 amino acids. This CDR3 reads CASSVGLGVGSGRRETQYF. CDR3 coding DNA: TGTGCCAGCAGCGTAGGTTTGGGGGTTGGTTCAGGCCGGCGGGAGACCCAGTACTTC.

A few counts support this clonotype. The chain links TRBV7-9 to TRBJ2-7; 8 bases map to TRBD2. CDR1 is SEHNR and CDR2 is FQNEAQ in the germline V gene (reference sequence). This CDR3 region has 16 residues. The ends lost 2 bases at V and 6 bases at J; junction bases unmatched: 12. In DNA form, the CDR3 reads TGTGCCAGCAGCTTAAACTCGGGACTAGTGTTAGCCGAGCAGTACTTC. This sequence encodes CASSLNSGLVLAEQYF.

The genes are TRBV30 and TRBJ2-3; D is possibly TRBD1 or TRBD2 (5 bases each). Per germline, CDR1 GTSNPN and CDR2 SVGIG (reference sequence). The CDR3 contains 12 residues. Trimming pared 5 bases from V and 11 bases from J, leaving 17 bases between. Here the CDR3 reads CAWGTWGSGQYF. DNA for the CDR3: TGTGCCTGGGGGACCTGGGGGAGTGGGCAGTATTTT.

This CDR3 reads CASSLGGTSRIEQYF. The CDR3, as DNA: TGTGCCAGCAGCTTAGGTGGGACTAGTCGGATCGAGCAGTACTTC. V is TRBV7-9 and J is TRBJ2-7; TRBD2 aligns across 8 bases. The germline V gene encodes CDR1 SEHNR and CDR2 FQNEAQ (reference sequence). The CDR3 has 15 residues. The junction had 8 bases not matched to a gene; V was cut back by 1 base and J by 6 bases.

V usage is TRBV10-2 and J usage is TRBJ2-1, with 7 positions matching TRBD2. The CDR3 is made up of 15 amino acids. V gave up 6 bases and J gave up 7 bases; unmatched junction bases: 12. The V gene's germline CDR1 is WSHSY and CDR2 SAAADI. CDR3 sequence: CASRQAGTALNEQFF. The CDR3 DNA reads as TGCGCCAGCAGGCAAGCGGGAACGGCCCTGAATGAGCAGTTCTTC.